This T cell receptor beta chain derives from a study of T cells of healthy individuals. In this sample, this clonotype turned up many times. TCRdb called the 5' RACE reads again in MiXCR, with one record for every CDR3 protein. Of roughly 76,000 distinct CDR3 sequences detected, approximately 5.4% appear once; the ten largest clones hold roughly 7.1%. Trimming left V 3 bases short and J 4 bases short, with 1 base between. This CDR3 region has 11 residues. Germline V gene data show CDR1 as SNHLY and CDR2 as FYNNEI. The chain is built from TRBV2 and TRBJ2-1; D remains unclear. The source is a female donor in good health. The CDR3 DNA reads as TGTGCCAGCAGTGAGTACAATGAGCAGTTCTTC. Its protein is CASSEYNEQFF.